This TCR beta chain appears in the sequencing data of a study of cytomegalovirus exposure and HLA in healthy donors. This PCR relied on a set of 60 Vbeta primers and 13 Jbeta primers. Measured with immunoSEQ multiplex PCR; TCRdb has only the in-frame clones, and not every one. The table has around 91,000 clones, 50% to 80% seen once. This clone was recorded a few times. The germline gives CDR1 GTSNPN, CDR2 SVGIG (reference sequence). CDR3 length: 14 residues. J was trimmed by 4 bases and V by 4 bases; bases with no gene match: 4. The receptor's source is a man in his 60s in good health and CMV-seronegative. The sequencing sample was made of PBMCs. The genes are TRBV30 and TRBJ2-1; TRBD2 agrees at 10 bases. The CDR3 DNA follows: TGTGCCTGGACAACTAGCGGGACGTACAATGAGCAGTTCTTC. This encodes CAWTTSGTYNEQFF. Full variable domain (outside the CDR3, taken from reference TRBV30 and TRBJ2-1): SQTIHQWPATLVQPVGSPLSLECTVEGTSNPNLYWYRQAAGRGLQLLFYSVGIGQISSEVPQNLSASRPQDRQFILSSKKLLLSDSGFYLCAWTTSGTYNEQFFGPGTRLTVL.